Presented here are 21 T cell receptor beta chains from one specimen sequenced in a study of blood T cell repertoires in COVID-19. The table came from immunoSEQ multiplex PCR; TCRdb's copy has only in-frame clones and leaves some out. This sample has 150,000 to 200,000 clones, with around 89% found just once. Material: peripheral blood. The receptors derive from a young woman with acute or convalescent COVID-19.

The rearrangement links TRBV24-1 to TRBJ2-5, with a weak D call TRBD1 (5 bases). The CDR3 totals 14 residues. V gave up 5 bases and J gave up 5 bases, with 14 bases separating them. CDR1 and CDR2 (germline): KGHDR, SFDVKD. Here the CDR3 reads CATSAWGLGETQYF. In DNA, the CDR3 is TGTGCCACCAGTGCATGGGGCTTGGGGGAGACCCAGTACTTC.

V usage is TRBV7-2 and J usage is TRBJ1-2, with D unclear. Germline V gene sequence: CDR1 SGHTA, CDR2 FQGNSA. The CDR3 runs 14 residues. V was cut by 1 base and J by 4 bases, with 10 bases left in between. CDR3 loop: CASSLVPGSYGYTF. DNA of the CDR3: TGTGCCAGCAGCTTAGTTCCGGGAAGCTATGGCTACACCTTC.

The chain carries TRBV11-2 and TRBJ2-5, with D maybe TRBD2 (5 bases). The CDR3 is made up of 13 amino acids. Germline-derived CDR1 and CDR2 are SGHAT and FQNNGV. V was trimmed by 5 bases and J by 7 bases, leaving 14 bases between them. The CDR3 DNA follows: TGTGCCAGCAGCCTATCTAGCCGCGGGACCCAGTACTTC. Translating gives CASSLSSRGTQYF.

The CDR3 reads CASAAERSSYEQYF. The CDR3 nucleotides read TGCGCCAGTGCAGCTGAACGGAGCTCCTACGAGCAGTACTTC. V usage is TRBV10-1 and J usage is TRBJ2-7; the D is unclear. The V gene lost 9 bases and the J gene lost 0 bases, with 15 bases spanning the gap. Germline assignment: CDR1 WNHNN and CDR2 SYGVQD (reference sequence). The CDR3 is 14 residues long.

The CDR3 bases are TGTGCCAGCAGTTTTAAAGGGGCCAACGTCCTGACTTTC. Translation gives CASSFKGANVLTF. The chain combines TRBV27 with TRBJ2-6, with D uncertain. V was pared by 3 bases and J by 4 bases, with 4 bases between. Per the germline V gene, CDR1 is MNHEY and CDR2 is SMNVEV (reference sequence). This CDR3 has 13 amino acids.

The genes are TRBV27 and TRBJ1-2; the match to TRBD1 covers 10 bases. V dropped 5 bases and J dropped 3; count of bases not matched to a gene: 6. CDR1 is MNHEY and CDR2 is SMNVEV in the germline V gene (reference sequence). This CDR3 comprises 15 residues. The CDR3 here is CASSGLGQGDYGYTF. The CDR3 bases are TGTGCCAGCAGTGGCCTTGGACAGGGGGACTATGGCTACACCTTC.

The chain recombines TRBV30 with TRBJ1-5; possibly TRBD1 for D (6 bases). Looked up from germline, CDR1 is GTSNPN and CDR2 is SVGIG (reference sequence). V was shortened by 1 base and J by 3 bases, with 7 bases between the two germline ends. The CDR3 sequence is 13 residues long. The CDR3 spells CAWSDRDNQPQHF. In nucleotides, the CDR3 is TGTGCCTGGAGTGACAGGGACAATCAGCCCCAGCATTTT.

The chain employs TRBV5-1 and TRBJ1-1; the match to TRBD1 covers 7 bases. Germline-derived CDR1 and CDR2 are SGHRS and YFSETQ. V was clipped by 4 bases and J by 3 bases; unmatched bases: 6. The length of the CDR3 is 14 residues. The CDR3 sequence is CASSLPGTDTEAFF. As DNA, the CDR3 is TGCGCCAGCAGCCTACCAGGGACAGACACTGAAGCTTTCTTT.

The chain recombines TRBV19 with TRBJ1-1; D is unclear. The germline V and J ends were trimmed by 8 bases and 9 bases, with 19 bases remaining between them. The CDR3 is made up of 13 amino acids. Looked up from germline, CDR1 is LNHDA and CDR2 is SQIVND (reference sequence). The CDR3 spells CASSFDSGLKAFF. The CDR3, as DNA: TGTGCCAGTTCTTTCGACTCCGGTCTCAAAGCTTTCTTT.

V is TRBV7-8 and J is TRBJ1-5; D may be TRBD1 (6 bases). CDR1 is SGHVS and CDR2 is FQNEAQ in the germline V gene. Trimming took off 0 bases at V and 4 bases at J, with 10 bases between the two ends. The CDR3 sequence is 15 residues long. CDR3 residues: CASSLADRFNQPQHF. The CDR3 nucleotides read TGTGCCAGCAGCTTAGCGGACAGATTTAATCAGCCCCAGCATTTT.

The rearrangement uses TRBV4-1 and TRBJ2-1, with TRBD2 matching 11 bases. CDR3 length equals 15 residues. V shed 7 bases, J shed 8 bases, and the junction held 10 bases outside the gene matches. Germline CDR1 and CDR2: MGHRA and YSYEKL. CDR3 DNA: TGCGCCAGCACCTCACTAGCGGGAGTTTTACATGAGCAGTTCTTC. Translation gives CASTSLAGVLHEQFF.

The V and J genes are TRBV6-4 and TRBJ2-1; perhaps TRBD1 as D (6 bases). V was shortened by 2 bases and J by 6 bases, with 11 bases between the two germline ends. The CDR3 covers 14 residues. Germline CDR1 MRHNA, CDR2 SNTAGT. As DNA, the CDR3 is TGTGCCAGCAGTGACGGCCGGGACATCAATGAGCAGTTCTTC. Translating gives CASSDGRDINEQFF.

V usage is TRBV5-1 and J usage is TRBJ1-4; D is ambiguous. The CDR3 has 14 amino acids. Deletions cut 2 bases from V and 7 bases from J, with 12 bases between. Germline V lookup: CDR1 SGHRS, CDR2 YFSETQ. The CDR3 region has the DNA TGCGCCAGCAGCTTAGGAGAGGCGCCTGAAAAACTGTTTTTT. Its protein is CASSLGEAPEKLFF.

The rearrangement uses TRBV6-5 and TRBJ2-5; 12 nucleotides align to TRBD1. This CDR3 has 15 residues. The V and J ends lost 2 bases and 5 bases, in that order; junction bases with no gene match: 3. Germline V gene data show CDR1 as MNHEY and CDR2 as SVGAGI. The CDR3 bases are TGTGCCAGCAGTTACCCGGGACAGGGGGCCGAGACCCAGTACTTC. It translates to CASSYPGQGAETQYF.

This rearrangement joins TRBV5-1 to TRBJ1-2; 7 positions agree with TRBD1. Trimming at V came to 5 bases and at J to 4 bases, leaving 11 bases not matched to a gene. CDR3 length equals 15 residues. Germline CDR1 reads SGHRS; CDR2 reads YFSETQ. The CDR3 DNA sequence: TGCGCCAGCAGTCAAAGTGCAGGGGGGACCTATGGCTACACCTTC. It encodes CASSQSAGGTYGYTF. The whole variable domain, remainder taken from reference TRBV5-1 and TRBJ1-2, is KAGVTQTPRYLIKTRGQQVTLSCSPISGHRSVSWYQQTPGQGLQFLFEYFSETQRNKGNFPGRFSGRQFSNSRSEMNVSTLELGDSALYLCASSQSAGGTYGYTFGSGTRLTVV.

The J gene is TRBJ1-5, the V gene TRBV28; the D gene is possibly TRBD1 (6 bases). The ends were cut back, 9 bases at V and 2 bases at J, with 8 bases in the middle. The length of the CDR3 is 12 residues. Germline V CDR1 and CDR2: MDHEN, SYDVKM. This chain's CDR3 is CASGTRNQPQHF. The DNA for the CDR3 is TGTGCCAGTGGGACACGCAATCAGCCCCAGCATTTT.

This clone was counted a single time. The chain carries TRBV6-5 and TRBJ2-1; 7 nucleotides agree with TRBD2. The germline V gene has CDR1 MNHEY and CDR2 SVGAGI. Trimming removed 0 bases from V and 6 bases from J; junction bases left unmatched: 5. The CDR3 runs 15 residues. The CDR3 DNA follows: TGTGCCAGCAGTTACTCGAGGCCTAGCGGCAATGAGCAGTTCTTC. Encoded protein: CASSYSRPSGNEQFF.

The V gene is TRBV3-1 (or the pseudogene TRBV3-2), the J gene TRBJ2-2; 8 nucleotides match TRBD1. Germline V lookup: CDR1 LGHDT, CDR2 YNNKEL (reference sequence). Trimming removed 4 bases from V and 5 bases from J; junction bases left unmatched: 6. The length of the CDR3 is 15 residues. CDR3 bases: TGTGCCAGCAGCCCCGTACAGGGGGTGACCGGGGAGCTGTTTTTT. Its protein is CASSPVQGVTGELFF.

The chain uses TRBV19 and TRBJ1-4; tentatively, D is TRBD1 (5 bases). Germline V lookup: CDR1 LNHDA, CDR2 SQIVND (reference sequence). The CDR3 covers 15 residues. V was shortened by 2 bases and J by 6 bases, with 13 bases between the two germline ends. The CDR3, as DNA: TGTGCCAGTAGTATACCGGGTCGGGGGGATGAAAAACTGTTTTTT. This encodes CASSIPGRGDEKLFF.

This chain uses TRBV15 with TRBJ2-1; unclear D gene. Trimming took off 2 bases at V and 10 bases at J, with 12 bases between the two ends. The CDR3 spans 13 residues. Germline V gene data show CDR1 as LNHNV and CDR2 as YYDKDF (reference sequence). CDR3 DNA sequence: TGTGCCACCAGCAGACCGAATGGGCTGGAGCAGTTCTTC. Its protein product is CATSRPNGLEQFF. Together with reference TRBV15 and TRBJ2-1, the CDR3 gives the full variable domain: DAMVIQNPRYQVTQFGKPVTLSCSQTLNHNVMYWYQQKSSQAPKLLFHYYDKDFNNEADTPDNFQSRRPNTSFCFLDIRSPGLGDTAMYLCATSRPNGLEQFFGPGTRLTVL.

The table lists this clone with a few counts. V gene TRBV18 combines with J gene TRBJ1-4; 10 bases are shared with TRBD1. The trim removed 6 bases at V and 5 bases at J, leaving 6 bases unmatched. Germline loops: CDR1 KGHSH, CDR2 LQKENI. The CDR3 contains 15 residues. CDR3 sequence (DNA): TGTGCCAGCTCGCTAGAGACAGGGGGCAATGAAAAACTGTTTTTT. This gives the protein CASSLETGGNEKLFF.